A single sample is the source of the 6 T cell receptor beta chains below, sequenced in a study of OX40 agonist ivuxolimab in advanced cancers. Sequencing used immunoSEQ multiplex PCR; TCRdb keeps in-frame clones, though not all of them. The data hold about 35,000 clones, with around four fifths observed a single time. The source was CD4+ or CD8+ T cells sorted from blood, collected in a trial of the OX40 agonist ivuxolimab. Every receptor here comes from an adult with an advanced solid tumor such as melanoma, head and neck, liver or kidney cancer.

The chain employs TRBV4-1 and TRBJ2-3; 11 positions match TRBD2. Germline V lookup: CDR1 MGHRA, CDR2 YSYEKL. The CDR3 loop spans 18 amino acids. V trimming: 3 bases; J trimming: 0 bases; junction bases outside the gene matches: 8. The CDR3 loop is CASSQRDRTSGSTDTQYF. CDR3 DNA sequence: TGCGCCAGCAGCCAGCGTGATCGGACTAGCGGGAGCACAGATACGCAGTATTTT.

This clone showed up just once. The rearrangement joins TRBV14 to TRBJ2-5, with TRBD1 matching 9 bases. CDR1 and CDR2 (germline): SGHDN, FVKESK. V lost 3 bases and J lost 3; bases outside the gene matches: 2. This CDR3 has 14 residues. The CDR3 DNA reads TGTGCCAGCAGCCATACAGGGGGCGAAGAGACCCAGTACTTC. Amino acids: CASSHTGGEETQYF.

This chain joins TRBV28 and TRBJ1-1, with D unclear. CDR1 is MDHEN, CDR2 SYDVKM, per germline. V was pared by 2 bases and J by 4 bases, with 5 bases between. This CDR3 contains 12 residues. The CDR3 loop is CASSLEVTEAFF. CDR3 coding DNA: TGTGCCAGCAGTTTAGAGGTCACTGAAGCTTTCTTT.

The count of this clone is one. The rearrangement joins TRBV4-1 to TRBJ2-3; D unclear. This CDR3 has 13 residues. Germline CDR1 reads MGHRA; CDR2 reads YSYEKL. V lost 0 bases to trimming and J lost 6 bases, with 7 bases between them. The CDR3: CASSQEGPDTQYF. CDR3 sequence (DNA): TGCGCCAGCAGCCAAGAGGGTCCCGATACGCAGTATTTT.

The rearrangement uses TRBV12-5 and TRBJ2-3; 10 bases fit TRBD1. This CDR3 is 19 amino acids long. Germline V gene sequence: CDR1 LGHNT, CDR2 FRNRAP. J gave up 6 bases and V 1 base, and 16 bases lay outside the gene matches. CDR3 DNA sequence: TGTGCTAGTGGTTTGGAGACAGGGGGCCCCTCCGCCTGGAAGGATACGCAGTATTTT. Translation gives CASGLETGGPSAWKDTQYF.

The gene calls are TRBV25-1 and TRBJ2-7; D ambiguous. From germline, CDR1 is MGHDK and CDR2 SYGVNS. CDR3 length equals 13 residues. V gave up 0 bases and J gave up 1 base, with 4 bases separating them. CDR3 sequence reads: CASSEYMSYEQYF. Written as DNA, the CDR3 is TGTGCCAGCAGTGAATATATGTCCTACGAGCAGTACTTC.